These 6 T cell receptor beta chains were all obtained from the same sample, sequenced in a study of T cell responses to AZD1222 COVID-19 vaccine. Method: immunoSEQ multiplex PCR; TCRdb's copy keeps in-frame clones and lacks some. Of around 120,000 clones listed, approximately 90% are singletons. Sequencing was performed on peripheral blood, taken on day 0 of MenACWY control vaccination. The receptors derive from an adult in good health.

CDR3 sequence reads: CASSFRGQNYGYTF. CDR3 nucleotides: TGTGCCAGCAGCTTCAGGGGACAAAACTATGGCTACACCTTC. This rearrangement joins TRBV7-2 to TRBJ1-2; the D gene is possibly TRBD1 (6 bases). This CDR3 has 14 residues. Trimming shortened V by 3 bases and J by 2 bases, and 10 bases separated the two germline ends. Germline loops: CDR1 SGHTA, CDR2 FQGNSA.

The chain employs TRBV18 and TRBJ2-1; the match to TRBD1 covers 9 bases. The CDR3 length is 17 residues. Losses at the gene ends were 0 bases for V and 0 bases for J; bases not matched to a gene: 3. Germline assignment: CDR1 KGHSH and CDR2 LQKENI. CDR3 in amino acids: CASSPPGQGLSYNEQFF. The CDR3 coding sequence is TGTGCCAGCTCACCACCGGGACAGGGTCTCTCCTACAATGAGCAGTTCTTC.

The chain is built from TRBV27 and TRBJ1-2; D not certain. The CDR3 contains 13 residues. The V end lost 2 bases, the J end lost 4 bases, and 8 bases lay between the germline ends. Germline assignment: CDR1 MNHEY and CDR2 SMNVEV (reference sequence). The DNA of the CDR3 is TGTGCCAGCAGTTTAAGGCTATCCTATGGCTACACCTTC. Its protein product is CASSLRLSYGYTF.

The genes are TRBV6-2 or TRBV6-3 and TRBJ1-2; D perhaps matches TRBD1 (6 bases). Germline V CDR1 and CDR2: MNHEY, SVGEGT. The CDR3 is 15 amino acids. V dropped 4 bases and J dropped 0 bases, with 12 bases sitting between them. In DNA, the CDR3 is TGTGCCAGCAGTTTAGGACAGCAAGCTAACTATGGCTACACCTTC. Its protein product is CASSLGQQANYGYTF.

This clone was seen a single time. The chain employs TRBV27 and TRBJ2-7, with 11 bases lining up with TRBD2. V was pared by 3 bases and J by 3 bases, with 4 bases of the junction left unmatched. The length of the CDR3 is 15 residues. Per the germline V gene, CDR1 is MNHEY and CDR2 is SMNVEV (reference sequence). The CDR3 region is CASSFQLAGDYEQYF. CDR3 in DNA: TGTGCCAGCAGTTTCCAACTAGCGGGGGACTACGAGCAGTACTTC.

This clone was detected a few times. The rearrangement uses TRBV12-3 or TRBV12-4 and TRBJ1-2; D gene unclear. This CDR3 contains 11 residues. V dropped 8 bases and J dropped 2 bases, with 6 bases sitting between them. The CDR3 protein is CASGKNYGYTF. In nucleotides, the CDR3 is TGTGCCAGCGGGAAAAACTATGGCTACACCTTC.